The TCR beta chain under discussion was sequenced for a study of blood T cells in healthy people across ages. Then a second PCR, running roughly 7 to 11 cycles, was carried out with a sample-barcoded 5' primer and a J-beta primer mix. TCRdb ran MiXCR on the 5' RACE reads and lists one entry per CDR3 protein. In the table there are 1.5 million to 2 million distinct CDR3 sequences, about 50% of which are singletons. The CDR3 contains 16 residues. CDR1 is MNHEY and CDR2 is SMNVEV in the germline V gene (reference sequence). V lost 5 bases to trimming and J lost 2 bases; unmatched junction nucleotides: 7.

The sequence derives from a woman in her thirties or forties in good health. This chain joins TRBV27 and TRBJ2-3, with 10 positions matching TRBD2. Source material: blood. The CDR3 coding sequence is TGTGCCAGCAGTCCCCTAGCGGGGGTCGACACAGATACGCAGTATTTT. This sequence encodes CASSPLAGVDTDTQYF.